This is a list of T cell receptor beta chains from one sample in a study of T-cell memory formation after mild COVID-19. MiXCR was run by TCRdb on the 5' RACE reads, yielding one entry per CDR3 protein. Among 30,000 to 35,000 distinct CDR3 sequences listed, 20% to 25% were seen once. Sequencing was carried out using PBMCs or a T cell subset sorted from them (not recorded which). All receptors derive from an adult who had mild COVID-19 (a few samples of this study predate the infection). Cell type and time point are not known. Each CDR3 is given without its conserved first and last residue. Fields, in order: V gene, J gene, CDR3 protein.

V gene: TRBV12-3/TRBV12-4
J gene: TRBJ1-5
CDR3 protein: ASSLALGVRGNQPQH

V gene: TRBV7-2
J gene: TRBJ2-3
CDR3 protein: ASSLHRGTDTQY

V gene: TRBV15
J gene: TRBJ1-5
CDR3 protein: ATSTDRGNQPQH

V gene: TRBV29-1
J gene: TRBJ1-2
CDR3 protein: SVGQGANYGYT

V gene: TRBV5-5
J gene: TRBJ2-1
CDR3 protein: ASSLTGPESPRF

V gene: TRBV12-3/TRBV12-4
J gene: TRBJ2-5
CDR3 protein: ASSLGTQYQETQY

V gene: TRBV9
J gene: TRBJ2-6
CDR3 protein: ASSVVDSAFSGANVLT

V gene: TRBV7-9
J gene: TRBJ2-7
CDR3 protein: ARSHFEQY

V gene: TRBV11-2
J gene: TRBJ2-5
CDR3 protein: ASSLGGRQETQY

V gene: TRBV1
J gene: TRBJ2-7
CDR3 protein: TSSLTSGSSYEQY

V gene: TRBV7-2
J gene: TRBJ2-2
CDR3 protein: ASSLEAGTNTGELF

V gene: TRBV7-8
J gene: TRBJ1-1
CDR3 protein: ASSPQLGDGGTEAF

V gene: TRBV19
J gene: TRBJ1-4
CDR3 protein: ASSIRGKGNEKLF

V gene: TRBV30
J gene: TRBJ2-3
CDR3 protein: AWSGLAGRDTQY

V gene: TRBV12-3/TRBV12-4
J gene: TRBJ1-1
CDR3 protein: ASSRGVTTGTEAF

V gene: TRBV20-1
J gene: TRBJ2-1
CDR3 protein: SARVGGLGNEQF

V gene: TRBV20-1
J gene: TRBJ1-1
CDR3 protein: SARAGTAFEAF

V gene: TRBV5-1
J gene: TRBJ1-5
CDR3 protein: ASSLDFGENQPQH

V gene: TRBV29-1
J gene: TRBJ2-1
CDR3 protein: SVDVSSYNEQF

V gene: TRBV7-8
J gene: TRBJ1-6
CDR3 protein: ASSFHTPTGGSPLH

V gene: TRBV6-2/TRBV6-3
J gene: TRBJ2-1
CDR3 protein: ASSLTGSYNEQF

V gene: TRBV7-2
J gene: TRBJ2-3
CDR3 protein: ASSKEGRTDTQY

V gene: TRBV20-1
J gene: TRBJ1-5
CDR3 protein: SARDSGRGRDQPQH

V gene: TRBV7-9
J gene: TRBJ1-2
CDR3 protein: ASSLFVGGAYGYT

V gene: TRBV6-4
J gene: TRBJ2-2
CDR3 protein: ASSDSGGSNTGELF

V gene: TRBV3-1
J gene: TRBJ2-7
CDR3 protein: ASSPEAGQGAHEQY

V gene: TRBV29-1
J gene: TRBJ1-1
CDR3 protein: SVGPEGGRSTEAF

V gene: TRBV5-1
J gene: TRBJ1-1
CDR3 protein: ASSFDSNTEAF

V gene: TRBV20-1
J gene: TRBJ2-7
CDR3 protein: SARDPTSGSIYEQY

V gene: TRBV20-1
J gene: TRBJ2-5
CDR3 protein: SARRLHLLGQETQY

V gene: TRBV7-9
J gene: TRBJ2-1
CDR3 protein: ASSPQQDFSNEQF

V gene: TRBV29-1
J gene: TRBJ2-1
CDR3 protein: SGRTGTSVYNEQF

V gene: TRBV6-5
J gene: TRBJ1-2
CDR3 protein: ASSYEGHYGYT

V gene: TRBV9
J gene: TRBJ2-2
CDR3 protein: ASSVSVGGNTGELF

V gene: TRBV30
J gene: TRBJ2-5
CDR3 protein: AWSADTFQETQY

V gene: TRBV27
J gene: TRBJ1-1
CDR3 protein: ARFRDRGRKLIAF

V gene: TRBV5-6
J gene: TRBJ1-3
CDR3 protein: ASSFGRADGNTIY

V gene: TRBV6-2/TRBV6-3
J gene: TRBJ2-5
CDR3 protein: ASSYWGIREETQY

V gene: TRBV20-1
J gene: TRBJ2-1
CDR3 protein: SAPRGTYNEQF

V gene: TRBV6-2/TRBV6-3
J gene: TRBJ2-3
CDR3 protein: ASRTFSGGAKDTQY

V gene: TRBV6-2/TRBV6-3
J gene: TRBJ1-5
CDR3 protein: ASSYSTGGNQPQH

V gene: TRBV7-6
J gene: TRBJ2-1
CDR3 protein: ASSLGNRASYNEQF

V gene: TRBV6-2/TRBV6-3
J gene: TRBJ2-3
CDR3 protein: ASGRREWTDTQY

V gene: TRBV12-3/TRBV12-4
J gene: TRBJ1-1
CDR3 protein: ASSLSTEAF